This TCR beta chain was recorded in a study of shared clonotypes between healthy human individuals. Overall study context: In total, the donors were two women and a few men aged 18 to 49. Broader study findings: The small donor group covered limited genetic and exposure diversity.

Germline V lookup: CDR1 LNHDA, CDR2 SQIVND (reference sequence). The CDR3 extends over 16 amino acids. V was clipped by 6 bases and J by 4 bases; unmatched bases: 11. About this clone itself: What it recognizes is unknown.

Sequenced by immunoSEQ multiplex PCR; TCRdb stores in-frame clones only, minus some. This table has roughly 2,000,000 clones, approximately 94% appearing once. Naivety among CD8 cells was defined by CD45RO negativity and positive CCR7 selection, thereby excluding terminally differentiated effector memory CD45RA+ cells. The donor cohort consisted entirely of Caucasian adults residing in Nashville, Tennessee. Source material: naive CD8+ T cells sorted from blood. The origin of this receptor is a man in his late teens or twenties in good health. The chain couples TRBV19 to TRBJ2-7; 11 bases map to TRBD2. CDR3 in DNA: TGTGCCAGTAGAACTAGCGGGAGAGTTGGTAGTTACGAGCAGTACTTC. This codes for CASRTSGRVGSYEQYF.